Below, 27 T cell receptor beta chains from the same sample are listed, as sequenced in a study of shared T cell receptors in the human thymus. Clones were read by immunoSEQ multiplex PCR, and TCRdb kept only the in-frame ones, dropping some. Of approximately 730,000 clones detected, 70% to 90% appear once; the ten largest clones hold under 0.012%. These records were also assigned to another study, of human thymus T cells.

The sequenced sample was thymocytes. These receptors originate from a girl less than two years old with a congenital heart defect.

The V gene is TRBV28, the J gene TRBJ1-2, with 11 bases that match TRBD1. V lost 5 bases, J lost 8 bases, and 16 bases stayed unmatched. CDR3 length equals 17 residues. The germline V gene has CDR1 MDHEN and CDR2 SYDVKM. CDR3 residues: CASSQARPLDRGRGYTF. The DNA of the CDR3 is TGTGCCAGCAGTCAAGCCCGTCCCCTGGACAGGGGGCGCGGCTACACCTTC.

The V and J genes are TRBV27 and TRBJ1-4; a weak D match, TRBD1 (5 bases). The CDR3 consists of 14 residues. V gave up 3 bases and J gave up 5 bases, with 10 bases separating them. The V gene's germline CDR1 is MNHEY and CDR2 SMNVEV (reference sequence). The CDR3 DNA reads as TGTGCCAGCAGTTTCGGCAGGGAAAATGAAAAACTGTTTTTT. Its translation is CASSFGRENEKLFF.

This sequence joins TRBV6-5 and TRBJ1-4, with D perhaps TRBD1 (5 bases). The CDR3 runs to 13 residues. Germline CDR1 and CDR2: MNHEY and SVGAGI. Deletions cut 4 bases from V and 8 bases from J, with 11 bases between. The chain's CDR3 is CASSWGQGEKLFF. CDR3 nucleotides: TGTGCCAGCAGTTGGGGTCAGGGAGAAAAACTGTTTTTT.

Here the CDR3 reads CASSQGGSYNEQFF. As DNA, the CDR3 is TGTGCCAGCAGCCAGGGGGGCTCCTACAATGAGCAGTTCTTC. The rearrangement uses TRBV7-8 and TRBJ2-1; D may be TRBD1 (7 bases). The CDR3 spans 14 residues. Trimming took off 5 bases at V and 0 bases at J, with 8 bases between the two ends. Germline CDR1 reads SGHVS; CDR2 reads FQNEAQ.

The J gene is TRBJ1-1, the V gene TRBV10-1, with D hard to call. The germline V gene has CDR1 WNHNN and CDR2 SYGVQD (reference sequence). The CDR3 has 21 residues. Trimming removed 0 bases from V and 3 bases from J, with 29 bases in between. The CDR3 DNA is TGCGCCAGCAGTGAGTCGACCCCCCTAAAAGGGTCAACTATCGGGGACACTGAAGCTTTCTTT. Residues: CASSESTPLKGSTIGDTEAFF.

The chain links TRBV19 to TRBJ2-6, with D uncertain. This CDR3 is 15 amino acids long. Germline CDR1 is LNHDA and CDR2 is SQIVND (reference sequence). V was trimmed by 6 bases and J by 0 bases, leaving 9 bases between them. The DNA of the CDR3 is TGTGCCAGTAGAACACAAACCTCTGGGGCCAACGTCCTGACTTTC. Translated: CASRTQTSGANVLTF.

This clone occurred a few times. The chain is built from TRBV14 and TRBJ2-1, with no clear D. The germline V gene has CDR1 SGHDN and CDR2 FVKESK. Trimming stripped 4 bases from V and 7 bases from J, with 14 bases between. The CDR3 spans 14 residues. CDR3 region: CASSPNPRRNEQFF. The CDR3 region has the DNA TGTGCCAGCAGCCCCAACCCACGGCGGAATGAGCAGTTCTTC. Full variable domain (missing parts from reference TRBV14 and TRBJ2-1): EAGVTQFPSHSVIEKGQTVTLRCDPISGHDNLYWYRRVMGKEIKFLLHFVKESKQDESGMPNNRFLAERTGGTYSTLKVQPAELEDSGVYFCASSPNPRRNEQFFGPGTRLTVL.

The gene calls are TRBV9 and TRBJ1-1; TRBD1 aligns across 8 bases. CDR1 is SGDLS and CDR2 is YYNGEE in the germline V gene. The CDR3 loop spans 14 amino acids. With 3 bases clipped from V and 5 bases from J, the junction kept 6 bases outside the gene matches. The CDR3 coding sequence is TGTGCCAGCAGCGGACGGACAGGGTGGACTGAAGCTTTCTTT. Translated, it gives CASSGRTGWTEAFF.

The chain employs TRBV2 and TRBJ2-1; 9 bases align to TRBD2. Germline CDR1 SNHLY, CDR2 FYNNEI. Germline trimming cut 8 bases from V and 8 bases from J; bases unmatched to any gene: 13. The CDR3 length is 15 residues. The CDR3: CASGPGAGGVDEQFF. CDR3 in DNA: TGTGCCAGCGGCCCAGGGGCGGGGGGGGTCGATGAGCAGTTCTTC.

The genes are TRBV4-3 and TRBJ2-6, with TRBD1 matching over 8 bases. The CDR3 contains 20 residues. V lost 5 bases, J lost 3 bases, and 18 bases stayed unmatched. Germline V gene lookup returns CDR1 LGHNA and CDR2 YSLEER. The CDR3 bases are TGCGCCAGCAGCTGGACGGCCACAGGGGGTTTTTCGTTTGGGGCCAACGTCCTGACTTTC. This sequence encodes CASSWTATGGFSFGANVLTF.

The gene calls are TRBV18 and TRBJ1-6; a possible D gene is TRBD1 (6 bases). The CDR3 has 16 residues. Between the trimmed V and J ends, which lost 3 bases and 6 bases, there was a span of 15 bases. The germline V gene has CDR1 KGHSH and CDR2 LQKENI. The CDR3 DNA reads TGTGCCAGCTCACCTTATACGGACAGTTCTAATTCACCCCTCCACTTT. The encoded protein is CASSPYTDSSNSPLHF.

This clone was picked up one time. The chain is built from TRBV27 and TRBJ2-7, with TRBD1 matching over 7 bases. Germline V gene data show CDR1 as MNHEY and CDR2 as SMNVEV (reference sequence). J lost 2 bases, V lost 5 bases, and 9 bases had no gene match. CDR3 length equals 15 residues. The CDR3 DNA is TGTGCCAGCAGTCTCCTCCTTGGACAGGCCTACGAGCAGTACTTC. Translation: CASSLLLGQAYEQYF.

CDR3 nucleotide sequence: TGCGCCAGCAGCCAAGAGCTACCGTATAGCAATCAGCCCCAGCATTTT. Amino acid sequence: CASSQELPYSNQPQHF. The rearrangement joins TRBV4-1 to TRBJ1-5; D not certain. The germline CDR1 and CDR2 sequences are MGHRA and YSYEKL. There are 16 residues in the CDR3. Trimming cost V 0 bases and J 0 bases, with 9 bases left between them.

This rearrangement joins TRBV6-1 to TRBJ2-7; 9 positions agree with TRBD2. This CDR3 has 16 residues. Trimming removed 4 bases from V and 2 bases from J; junction bases left unmatched: 9. In germline, CDR1 is MNHNS, CDR2 SASEGT. CDR3 sequence (DNA): TGTGCCAGCAGTGGTCTGACTAGCGGCTACCCCTACGAGCAGTACTTC. As protein: CASSGLTSGYPYEQYF.

This chain joins TRBV9 and TRBJ2-4; D is perhaps TRBD2 (7 bases). Germline values: CDR1 SGDLS, CDR2 YYNGEE. V dropped 4 bases and J dropped 0 bases, with 23 bases sitting between them. CDR3 length: 19 residues. The CDR3 DNA is TGTGCCAGCAGCCTGGGGGGCGGGGGTCCCGGGAGAGCCAAAAACATTCAGTACTTC. Translation gives CASSLGGGGPGRAKNIQYF. The complete variable domain, with remaining parts taken from reference TRBV9 and TRBJ2-4, reads DSGVTQTPKHLITATGQRVTLRCSPRSGDLSVYWYQQSLDQGLQFLIQYYNGEERAKGNILERFSAQQFPDLHSELNLSSLELGDSALYFCASSLGGGGPGRAKNIQYFGAGTRLSVL.

The chain is built from TRBV10-3 and TRBJ2-2; 8 nucleotides align to TRBD1. Trimming at V came to 6 bases and at J to 1 base, leaving 7 bases not matched to a gene. CDR1 and CDR2 (germline): ENHRY, SYGVKD. This CDR3 has 16 amino acids. The CDR3 DNA reads as TGTGCCATCAGACGCAGGGGGCCAAAGAACACCGGGGAGCTGTTTTTT. Amino acid sequence: CAIRRRGPKNTGELFF.

The chain is built from TRBV6-5 and TRBJ1-1; TRBD1 matches at 8 bases. V shed 2 bases and J 10 bases; nucleotides not matched to a gene: 9. Germline lookup yields CDR1 MNHEY and CDR2 SVGAGI. This CDR3 has 14 residues. The CDR3 DNA is TGTGCCAGCAGTTACCGCCCTGGGACAGGAAGAGCTTTCTTT. Its protein product is CASSYRPGTGRAFF.

This rearrangement joins TRBV2 to TRBJ2-3, with D perhaps TRBD2 (6 bases). This CDR3 contains 13 residues. The germline V gene encodes CDR1 SNHLY and CDR2 FYNNEI. Trimming took off 6 bases at V and 8 bases at J, with 15 bases between the two ends. The CDR3 DNA sequence: TGTGCCAGCAGACCCCCATGGCGGGGTACGCAGTATTTT. It codes for CASRPPWRGTQYF. Full variable domain (rest looked up from reference TRBV2 and TRBJ2-3): EPEVTQTPSHQVTQMGQEVILRCVPISNHLYFYWYRQILGQKVEFLVSFYNNEISEKSEIFDDQFSVERPDGSNFTLKIRSTKLEDSAMYFCASRPPWRGTQYFGPGTRLTVL.

The chain has TRBV11-2 and TRBJ2-2; 9 bases match TRBD2. Germline V gene data show CDR1 as SGHAT and CDR2 as FQNNGV. The CDR3 extends over 15 amino acids. The trim removed 4 bases at V and 11 bases at J, leaving 11 bases unmatched. The CDR3 nucleotides read TGTGCCAGCAGCTCTTATCGAGCGGGGGGAGGAGAGCTGTTTTTT. Protein: CASSSYRAGGGELFF. Combining the CDR3 with reference TRBV11-2 and TRBJ2-2 gives the whole variable domain EAGVAQSPRYKIIEKRQSVAFWCNPISGHATLYWYQQILGQGPKLLIQFQNNGVVDDSQLPKDRFSAERLKGVDSTLKIQPAKLEDSAVYLCASSSYRAGGGELFFGEGSRLTVL.

The table lists this clone with a count of one. The rearrangement links TRBV5-4 to TRBJ2-1; 8 nucleotides match TRBD2. CDR3 length equals 15 residues. Germline CDR1 and CDR2: SGHNT and YYREEE (reference sequence). Trimming took 4 bases from V and 5 from J; bases not matched to a gene: 8. In DNA form, the CDR3 reads TGTGCCAGCAGCCCCCGTATTAGCGGGGACAATGAGCAGTTCTTC. The encoded protein is CASSPRISGDNEQFF.

The V gene is TRBV19, the J gene TRBJ1-2, with D possibly matching TRBD1 (5 bases). The V end was cut by 0 bases, the J end by 6 bases, with 17 bases between. CDR3 length equals 16 residues. Germline assignment: CDR1 LNHDA and CDR2 SQIVND (reference sequence). The CDR3 loop reads CASSIEGWGRVHGYTF. The CDR3 region has the DNA TGTGCCAGTAGTATAGAGGGATGGGGCAGGGTTCATGGCTACACCTTC.

On this clone: Within the sample, other DNA sequences also encode this same CDR3. The chain carries TRBV7-9 and TRBJ1-2; D unresolved. V was clipped by 6 bases and J by 2 bases, with 10 bases between them. Germline assignment: CDR1 SEHNR and CDR2 FQNEAQ (reference sequence). CDR3 length equals 13 residues. For the CDR3, the DNA is TGTGCCAGCAGTCTAGGCGGGAACTATGGCTACACCTTC. Amino acids: CASSLGGNYGYTF.

This chain links TRBV7-2 with TRBJ2-7; no clear D gene. The germline gives CDR1 SGHTA, CDR2 FQGNSA. The CDR3 runs 19 residues. V lost 0 bases, J lost 0 bases, and 21 bases lay in between. This CDR3 is CASSLAYLPESLSSYEQYF. The CDR3 DNA follows: TGTGCCAGCAGCTTAGCTTACTTACCCGAGTCTCTCTCCTCCTACGAGCAGTACTTC.

Details on this clone: The junction differs from germline at one of its ends, possibly a read error. The chain couples TRBV5-5 to TRBJ2-2, with TRBD1 matching 8 bases. This CDR3 spans 16 amino acids. CDR1 SGHKS and CDR2 YYEKEE come from the germline V gene (reference sequence). The CDR3 sequence: CASSQGTGHNTGELFF. The CDR3, as DNA: TGTGCCAGCAGCCAAGGGACAGGCCATAACACCGGAGAGCTGTTTTTT.

The chain links TRBV9 to TRBJ2-1; D possibly corresponds to TRBD1 (5 bases). There are 13 residues in the CDR3. Trimming left V 4 bases short and J 9 bases short, with 14 bases between. The germline CDR1 and CDR2 sequences are SGDLS and YYNGEE. The CDR3 sequence is CASSQNEGVEQFF. Written as DNA, the CDR3 is TGTGCCAGCAGCCAGAACGAAGGGGTTGAGCAGTTCTTC.

The V and J genes are TRBV7-6 and TRBJ2-1; 9 bases align to TRBD1. V was clipped by 5 bases and J by 0 bases; unmatched bases: 14. The CDR3 has 19 residues. In germline, CDR1 is SGHVS, CDR2 FNYEAQ. In DNA, the CDR3 is TGTGCCAGCAGCCTACTCCGGGACAGGGCTGAAAGCTCCTACAATGAGCAGTTCTTC. Amino acids: CASSLLRDRAESSYNEQFF.

The V and J genes are TRBV5-6 and TRBJ1-3; D unresolved. V was shortened by 4 bases and J by 0 bases, with 8 bases between the two germline ends. The CDR3 totals 14 residues. CDR1 is SGHDT, CDR2 YYEEEE, per germline. In DNA form, the CDR3 reads TGTGCCAGCAGCCTGGTTCTCTCTGGAAACACCATATATTTT. It specifies CASSLVLSGNTIYF.